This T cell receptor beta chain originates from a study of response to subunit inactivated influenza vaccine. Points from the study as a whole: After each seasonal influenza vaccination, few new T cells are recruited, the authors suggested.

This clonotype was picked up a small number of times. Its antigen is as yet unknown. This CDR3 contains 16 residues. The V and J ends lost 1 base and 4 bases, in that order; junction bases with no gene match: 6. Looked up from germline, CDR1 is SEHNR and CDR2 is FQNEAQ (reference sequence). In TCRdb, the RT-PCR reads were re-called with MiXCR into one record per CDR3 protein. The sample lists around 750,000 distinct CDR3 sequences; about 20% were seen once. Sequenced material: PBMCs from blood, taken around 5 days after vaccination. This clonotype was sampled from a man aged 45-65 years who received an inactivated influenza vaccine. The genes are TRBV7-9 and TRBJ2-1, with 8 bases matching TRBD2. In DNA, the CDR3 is TGTGCCAGCAGCTTAGTAGCGGGGCGTGAATACAATGAGCAGTTCTTC. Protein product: CASSLVAGREYNEQFF. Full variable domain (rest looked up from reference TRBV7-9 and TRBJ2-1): DTGVSQNPRHKITKRGQNVTFRCDPISEHNRLYWYRQTLGQGPEFLTYFQNEAQLEKSRLLSDRFSAERPKGSFSTLEIQRTEQGDSAMYLCASSLVAGREYNEQFFGPGTRLTVL.